This section outlines one T cell receptor (beta chain) sequence together with its context. Its target is not known. The sample is drawn from a study of T cell repertoires in cytomegalovirus infection. Study background: Public TCR beta signatures were indicative of both CMV infection and a matching HLA type.

Study-level findings and limits: Predominance within the ex vivo response was attributable to HLA-C-restricted CMV-specific TCR beta clonotypes.

TCRdb processed the reads anew with MiXCR; each CDR3 protein has one entry. This sample yields 550,000 to 850,000 distinct CDR3 sequences, of which 30% to 35% are seen a single time; roughly 18% belongs to the top ten. V shed 4 bases, J shed 0 bases, and the junction held 3 bases outside the gene matches. The CDR3 is made up of 15 amino acids. Per germline, CDR1 KGHSH and CDR2 LQKENI. This chain joins TRBV18 and TRBJ2-5; 9 nucleotides match TRBD2. The source material was cultured PBMCs, sampled from culture after CMV antigen stimulation. The sequence was obtained from a human donor in good health (CMV status not recorded). Some clones in this sample may be carry-over from other donors' samples. In DNA, the CDR3 is TGTGCCAGCTCACGGAGCGGGGGGAACCAAGAGACCCAGTACTTC. Its translation is CASSRSGGNQETQYF.